This entry concerns a single TCR beta chain. Its target antigen remains unknown. Base-call qualities are not available, and no considerably larger clone is one nucleotide away. Samples from volunteer blood donors who had recovered from COVID-19 were contributed by a second Seattle source. The collaborating institutions used their own protocols to collect whole blood in K2EDTA tubes. For TCRbeta analysis, collaborator samples were shipped as frozen whole blood, as isolated PBMCs, or as DNA extracted from either sample type. CDR1 and CDR2 (SGHTA, FQGNSA) derive from the germline V gene. Spanning cysteine to phenylalanine, the CDR3 consists of 15 amino acids. Only the CDR3 DNA stays, 45 bases, in frame from base 1. The germline V and J ends show losses of 5 bases and 6 bases respectively, and no gene match explains 10 bases of the junction. TCRbeta CDR3 regions were amplified from genomic DNA using the immunoSEQ Assay, a bias-controlled multiplex PCR. In the paper's pipeline: Within the assay, amplification of reference gene primers was used to estimate how many nucleated cells each sample contained. To quantify the absolute abundance of each unique TCRbeta CDR3 rearrangement, sequence reads were collapsed and filtered. Productive Simpson clonality was computed per sample as the square root of Simpson's diversity index over productive rearrangements. TCRdb retrieved this table from immuneACCESS and kept in-frame rearrangements only. Not all clones are present; in checked studies, unresolved V genes account for under half, and no reason is known for the remainder. D and trimming come from the DNA, and the V and J calls and clone size come from that table. The sample table lists some 150,000 clones, about 87% of them with a count of one. The top ten hold around 38% of the sample.

The record originates from a study of blood T cell repertoires in COVID-19 (dated by TCRdb to about 2020). With respect to the entire study: Samples from collaborators originated in the United States, Italy and Spain and spanned both the acute and convalescent phases of COVID-19. Where HLA class I and class II types were available, the types were taken from metadata supplied by the sample provider, not from assay-based typing. The material from the prospective study consisted of cDNA or gDNA derived from T cells, B-cell-depleted T cells, or PBMCs. Nearly every sample came with metadata listing a de-identified subject ID, COVID-19 status, age in years and sex. The repertoires were released in a freely available public database intended as a resource for research on the immune response to SARS-CoV-2. The samples were drawn from the first 160 participants of the ongoing ImmuneRACE study and from some 1,300 subjects provided by 6 global collaborators. Deeply sampled blood TCRbeta repertoires from subjects exposed to, actively infected with, or recovered from COVID-19 were included in the dataset.

Overall results and qualifications from the work: The amount of clinical and demographic metadata varied by source and participant and was provided uncurated.

Sample: peripheral blood. The source of this sequence is a man in his fifties or sixties who had recovered from COVID-19. The chain links TRBV7-2 with TRBJ2-1, and 7 junction bases match TRBD1. The CDR3 is CASSPDRAISNEQFF. The sequenced DNA: TGTGCCAGCAGCCCTGACAGGGCGATATCCAATGAGCAGTTCTTC. Supplemented by the reference TRBV7-2 and TRBJ2-1 proteins around the CDR3, the complete variable domain is GAGVSQSPSNKVTEKGKDVELRCDPISGHTALYWYRQSLGQGLEFLIYFQGNSAPDKSGLPSDRFSAERTGGSVSTLTIQRTQQEDSAVYLCASSPDRAISNEQFFGPGTRLTVL.